This T cell receptor (beta chain) stems from a study of T cell repertoires in cytomegalovirus infection. The overall study: Selected CMV epitopes included recently identified HLA-C-restricted ones as well as well-studied HLA-B-restricted ones. Study-wide results and limits: Across the ex vivo response, the dominant clonotypes were HLA-C-restricted CMV-specific TCR beta clonotypes.

The CDR3 totals 16 residues. Looked up from germline, CDR1 is MNHEY and CDR2 is SMNVEV (reference sequence). V lost 3 bases and J 0 bases, leaving 9 bases between the germline ends. Notes on this clonotype: Its antigen is not known.

MiXCR was run by TCRdb on the reads, yielding one entry per CDR3 protein. The sample lists about 920,000 distinct CDR3 sequences; about a third were seen once. The sequencing here drew on cultured CD8+ T cells from PBMCs, taken from culture after CMV antigen stimulation. This TCR was sampled from a human donor in good health (CMV status not recorded). Some clones in this sample may be carry-over from other donors' samples. This rearrangement joins TRBV27 to TRBJ2-6, with D hard to call. The CDR3, as DNA: TGTGCCAGCAGTTTGATATTAGGCTCTGGGGCCAACGTCCTGACTTTC. This translates into CASSLILGSGANVLTF.